Listed below are T cell receptor beta chains from one sample, sequenced in a study of identical twins. TCRdb redid the calling of the 5' RACE reads with MiXCR, one entry per CDR3 protein. The table includes about 390,000 distinct CDR3 sequences, 9% detected once. Sequenced: naive T cells sorted from blood. These receptors were collected from a woman aged 45-65 years in good health. The CDR3 runs from the conserved cysteine through the conserved F or W. The D gene is left open where the match is weak. Clone size is not always given. Where it is, it says once, few, many or a class for expanded clones.

NA | TRBJ2-5 | TRBV6-6 | NA | CASNFLSYETQYF | TGTGCCAGCAACTTTCTAAGTTACGAGACCCAGTACTTC
few | TRBJ1-5 | TRBV12-3/TRBV12-4 | NA | CASSYAVGRGNQPQHF | TGTGCCAGCAGCTATGCGGTTGGGCGGGGAAATCAGCCCCAGCATTTT
NA | TRBJ2-2 | TRBV2 | NA | CASRLDRDTGELFF | TGTGCCAGCAGACTCGACAGAGACACCGGGGAGCTGTTTTTT
many | TRBJ2-3 | TRBV7-6 | TRBD2 | CASSLGTSETDTQYF | TGTGCCAGCAGCTTGGGGACTAGCGAGACAGATACGCAGTATTTT
NA | TRBJ1-4 | TRBV7-2 | NA | CASSRSQGFGDGKLFF | TGTGCCAGCAGCCGAAGCCAGGGGTTTGGGGACGGAAAACTGTTTTTT
few | TRBJ2-2 | TRBV5-1 | TRBD1 | CASSLARDRVPGELFF | TGCGCCAGCAGCTTGGCCCGGGACAGGGTTCCCGGGGAGCTGTTTTTT
NA | TRBJ2-3 | TRBV15 | NA | CATSRDSPKSNTQYF | TGTGCCACCAGCAGAGATTCCCCTAAATCCAATACGCAGTATTTT
NA | TRBJ2-2 | TRBV6-2/TRBV6-3 | NA | CASSYSTGLPRGELFF | TGTGCCAGCAGTTACTCAACGGGACTTCCTAGGGGGGAGCTGTTTTTT
few | TRBJ2-1 | TRBV12-3/TRBV12-4 | NA | CASSSIAVSSYNEQFF | TGTGCCAGCAGCTCCATTGCGGTTAGCTCCTACAATGAGCAGTTCTTC
NA | TRBJ2-3 | TRBV19 | NA | CASSSDPADTQYF | TGTGCCAGTAGTTCGGACCCCGCAGATACGCAGTATTTT
few | TRBJ1-6 | TRBV4-1 | NA | CASSQPRGGAGSPLHF | TGCGCCAGCAGCCAACCCCGGGGGGGTGCTGGATCACCCCTCCACTTT
few | TRBJ1-6 | TRBV30 | NA | CAWSVLEGRSPLHF | TGTGCCTGGAGTGTACTTGAGGGGCGGTCACCCCTCCACTTT
NA | TRBJ1-5 | TRBV7-9 | NA | CASSSLKQGQPQHF | TGTGCCAGCAGCTCACTAAAACAGGGACAGCCCCAGCATTTT
many | TRBJ2-1 | TRBV5-5 | NA | CASSLVSAGPYNEQFF | TGTGCCAGCAGCTTGGTCTCGGCAGGCCCTTACAATGAGCAGTTCTTC
NA | TRBJ2-2 | TRBV6-5 | TRBD1 | CASSPLQGPANTGELFF | TGTGCCAGCAGCCCTTTACAGGGGCCCGCGAACACCGGGGAGCTGTTTTTT
few | TRBJ2-1 | TRBV12-3/TRBV12-4 | NA | CASSPIGPSYNEQFF | TGTGCCAGCAGTCCCATCGGGCCCTCCTACAATGAGCAGTTCTTC
few | TRBJ1-1 | TRBV6-5 | NA | CASSYGRGVTEAFF | TGTGCCAGCAGTTACGGGCGGGGCGTGACTGAAGCTTTCTTT
many | TRBJ2-5 | TRBV5-6 | TRBD2 | CASSLPGLAGLMETQYF | TGTGCCAGCAGCCTCCCGGGACTAGCGGGACTAATGGAGACCCAGTACTTC
many | TRBJ1-6 | TRBV7-6 | NA | CASGQGNSPLHF | TGTGCCAGCGGGCAGGGTAATTCACCCCTCCACTTT
many | TRBJ1-1 | TRBV27 | TRBD1 | CASSPTGAGMNTEAFF | TGTGCCAGCAGTCCTACAGGGGCGGGAATGAACACTGAAGCTTTCTTT
few | TRBJ1-4 | TRBV12-3/TRBV12-4 | NA | CASRPDGDEKLFF | TGTGCCAGCAGACCCGATGGAGATGAAAAACTGTTTTTT
many | TRBJ1-5 | TRBV10-3 | NA | CAISYRDSNQPQHF | TGTGCCATCAGCTACAGGGACAGCAATCAGCCCCAGCATTTT
NA | TRBJ2-1 | TRBV11-3 | NA | CASSLTRGSFNEQFF | TGTGCCAGCAGCCTGACTCGAGGGTCCTTCAATGAGCAGTTCTTC
many | TRBJ2-2 | TRBV7-9 | NA | CASSWRESNTGELFF | TGTGCCAGCAGCTGGCGGGAATCGAACACCGGGGAGCTGTTTTTT
NA | TRBJ2-6 | TRBV5-1 | TRBD2 | CASSLMASGKRHSGANVLTF | TGCGCCAGCAGCTTGATGGCTAGCGGGAAGAGGCACTCTGGGGCCAACGTCCTGACTTTC
NA | TRBJ2-4 | TRBV18 | NA | CASSPRDGGIAKNIQYF | TGTGCCAGCTCACCTCGGGACGGAGGGATAGCCAAAAACATTCAGTACTTC
NA | TRBJ1-1 | TRBV6-5 | TRBD1 | CASSFTGTVNTEAFF | TGTGCCAGCAGTTTTACCGGGACAGTGAACACTGAAGCTTTCTTT
NA | TRBJ1-2 | TRBV29-1 | TRBD1 | CSVEIGWTGEYGYTF | TGCAGCGTTGAAATTGGTTGGACAGGGGAGTATGGCTACACCTTC
NA | TRBJ1-1 | TRBV7-9 | NA | CASSLSGRGFMNTEAFF | TGTGCCAGCAGCTTAAGTGGAAGGGGGTTCATGAACACTGAAGCTTTCTTT
NA | TRBJ2-2 | TRBV10-3 | NA | CASGDPGGELFF | TGTGCCAGTGGGGACCCCGGCGGGGAGCTGTTTTTT
many | TRBJ2-1 | TRBV6-5 | TRBD1 | CASGLRQGLGYNEQFF | TGTGCCAGCGGCTTAAGACAGGGTTTGGGATACAATGAGCAGTTCTTC
many | TRBJ1-1 | TRBV5-1 | NA | CASSPGGMNTEAFF | TGCGCCAGCAGCCCCGGGGGGATGAACACTGAAGCTTTCTTT
few | TRBJ2-7 | TRBV28 | TRBD1 | CASSPSIRQGRSYEQYF | TGTGCCAGCAGTCCCTCGATCCGACAGGGGCGGTCCTACGAGCAGTACTTC
NA | TRBJ2-1 | TRBV5-1 | TRBD2 | CASSAGLFPREVDEQFF | TGCGCCAGCAGCGCGGGCCTCTTTCCGCGGGAGGTTGATGAGCAGTTCTTC
many | TRBJ2-2 | TRBV9 | TRBD2 | CASSVAPGLASGELFF | TGTGCCAGCAGCGTAGCCCCCGGACTAGCTAGCGGGGAGCTGTTTTTT
few | TRBJ2-7 | TRBV12-3/TRBV12-4 | NA | CASSFAGSPHEQYF | TGTGCCAGCAGTTTCGCGGGATCCCCCCACGAGCAGTACTTC
many | TRBJ2-7 | TRBV9 | TRBD2 | CASSVVPSGYEQYF | TGTGCCAGCAGCGTAGTCCCTAGCGGCTACGAGCAGTACTTC
few | TRBJ2-2 | TRBV29-1 | NA | CSVGVTRGRGELFF | TGCAGCGTTGGGGTTACGAGGGGTCGAGGGGAGCTGTTTTTT
NA | TRBJ2-3 | TRBV14 | NA | CASSPREDTQYF | TGTGCCAGCAGCCCCCGTGAAGATACGCAGTATTTT
few | TRBJ1-5 | TRBV3-1 | NA | CASSQEMANQPQHF | TGTGCCAGCAGCCAAGAGATGGCCAATCAGCCCCAGCATTTT